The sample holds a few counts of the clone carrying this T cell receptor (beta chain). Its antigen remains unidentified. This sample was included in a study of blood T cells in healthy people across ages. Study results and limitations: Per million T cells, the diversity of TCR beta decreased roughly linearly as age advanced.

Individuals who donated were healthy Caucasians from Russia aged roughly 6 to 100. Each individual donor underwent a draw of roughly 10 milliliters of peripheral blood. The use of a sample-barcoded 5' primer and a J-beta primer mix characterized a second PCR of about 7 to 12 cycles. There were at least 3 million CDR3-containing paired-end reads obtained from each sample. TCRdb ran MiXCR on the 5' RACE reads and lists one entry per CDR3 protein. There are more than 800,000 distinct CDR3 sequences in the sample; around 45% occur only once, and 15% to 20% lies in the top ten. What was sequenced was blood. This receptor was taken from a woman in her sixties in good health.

The CDR3 region has the DNA TGTGCCTGGAGGATCACGGGACAAGAGACCCAGTACTTC. Residues: CAWRITGQETQYF. The rearrangement uses TRBV30 and TRBJ2-5, with D perhaps TRBD2 (5 bases). Germline CDR1 and CDR2: GTSNPN and SVGIG (reference sequence). The CDR3 consists of 13 residues. The germline V and J ends were trimmed by 3 bases and 2 bases, with 10 bases remaining between them.